This TCR beta chain is from a study of blood T cell repertoires in COVID-19. Sequencing was performed with immunoSEQ multiplex PCR; in TCRdb, only in-frame clones are kept and a portion is missing. This repertoire shows about 280,000 clones, around 86% found once; its top ten account for about 8.8%. Germline V lookup: CDR1 SGDLS, CDR2 YYNGEE. This CDR3 contains 15 residues. J gave up 5 bases and V 0 bases, and 2 bases lay outside the gene matches. The sample was peripheral blood. The chain has TRBV9 and TRBJ1-1; 12 nucleotides align to TRBD1. This receptor was taken from a man in his forties or fifties with active or convalescent COVID-19. Written as DNA, the CDR3 is TGTGCCAGCAGCGTAGAGGGACAGGGGGCTACTGAAGCTTTCTTT. This translates into CASSVEGQGATEAFF.